The next 23 T cell receptor beta chains were all read from a single sample in a study of T-cell memory formation after mild COVID-19. TCRdb analysed the 5' RACE reads with MiXCR anew, one entry per CDR3 protein. The profile shows 550,000 to 700,000 distinct CDR3 sequences, around a sixth of them singletons. The sample comprised PBMCs or a T cell subset sorted from them (not recorded which). The source of these receptors is an adult woman who had mild COVID-19 (a few samples of this study predate the infection). Cell type and time point are not known.

V is TRBV6-5 and J is TRBJ1-6; D possibly corresponds to TRBD1 (5 bases). V was clipped by 8 bases and J by 8 bases, with 19 bases between them. There are 15 residues in the CDR3. Germline V CDR1 and CDR2: MNHEY, SVGAGI. The CDR3 coding sequence is TGTGCCAGCGCCCTGGGGGGTAGGAGGGATTCACCCCTCCACTTT. Its protein product is CASALGGRRDSPLHF.

The chain combines TRBV10-3 with TRBJ2-7, with TRBD1 matching 7 bases. V trimming: 9 bases; J trimming: 1 base; junction bases outside the gene matches: 3. Germline-derived CDR1 and CDR2 are ENHRY and SYGVKD. The CDR3 covers 12 residues. This CDR3 reads CAIGTVSYEQYF. The DNA for the CDR3 is TGTGCCATAGGGACAGTATCCTACGAGCAGTACTTC.

This clonotype was found a few times. V and J are TRBV11-3 and TRBJ1-6, with D unresolved. With 2 bases removed from V and 9 bases from J, the gap between germline ends came to 14 bases. The CDR3 extends over 15 amino acids. Germline loops: CDR1 SGHNT, CDR2 YENEEA. The CDR3 sequence: CASSLSFSTFSPLHF. CDR3 nucleotides: TGTGCCAGCAGCTTAAGTTTCTCGACCTTTTCACCCCTCCACTTT. Full variable domain (remainder filled in from reference TRBV11-3 and TRBJ1-6): EAGVVQSPRYKIIEKKQPVAFWCNPISGHNTLYWYLQNLGQGPELLIRYENEEAVDDSQLPKDRFSAERLKGVDSTLKIQPAELGDSAVYLCASSLSFSTFSPLHFGNGTRLTVT.

This clonotype was observed at least ten times. The chain uses TRBV5-1 and TRBJ2-1, with 7 positions matching TRBD1. The CDR3 spans 15 residues. Germline V gives CDR1 SGHRS, CDR2 YFSETQ. The V and J ends lost 5 bases and 0 bases, in that order; junction bases with no gene match: 5. CDR3 in amino acids: CASSWDSSSYNEQFF. Here the CDR3 DNA reads TGCGCCAGCAGTTGGGACAGCAGCTCCTACAATGAGCAGTTCTTC.

This clonotype was counted between two and nine times. The chain links TRBV24-1 to TRBJ2-3; 9 bases fit TRBD1. The CDR3 is 15 amino acids. The ends lost 1 base at V and 7 bases at J; junction bases unmatched: 5. Germline-derived CDR1 and CDR2 are KGHDR and SFDVKD. The CDR3 DNA reads TGTGCCACCAGTGATTTCCGACAGGGGGAATATACGCAGTATTTT. Its translation is CATSDFRQGEYTQYF.

This chain links TRBV20-1 with TRBJ2-3, with 9 bases identical to TRBD1. The CDR3 spans 15 residues. V shed 3 bases, J shed 2 bases, and the junction held 6 bases outside the gene matches. Germline loops: CDR1 DFQATT, CDR2 SNEGSKA (reference sequence). The CDR3 coding sequence is TGCAGTGCTAGGGTGGGACAGGGCGACACAGATACGCAGTATTTT. Residues: CSARVGQGDTDTQYF.

J is TRBJ2-3 and V is TRBV4-2; TRBD2 matches at 7 bases. This CDR3 comprises 17 residues. Germline V gene lookup returns CDR1 LGHNA and CDR2 YNFKEQ. V shed 4 bases and J 1 base; nucleotides not matched to a gene: 11. As DNA, the CDR3 is TGTGCCAGCAGCCCCGTAGGGCGGGGGACGCGCACAGATACGCAGTATTTT. This translates into CASSPVGRGTRTDTQYF.

This clonotype was detected a few times. This rearrangement joins TRBV12-3 or TRBV12-4 to TRBJ2-3; 8 bases map to TRBD2. The CDR3 covers 15 residues. After removal of 1 base from V and 2 bases from J, the junction contained 2 bases not matched to a gene. CDR3 DNA: TGTGCCAGCAGTTTAGAGCGGGGGATCACAGATACGCAGTATTTT. Its protein is CASSLERGITDTQYF.

The chain links TRBV14 to TRBJ2-4, with D unresolved. The CDR3 extends over 14 amino acids. Trimming stripped 0 bases from V and 8 bases from J, with 11 bases between. Per the germline V gene, CDR1 is SGHDN and CDR2 is FVKESK. The CDR3 region is CASSQDGGGDIQYF. Here the CDR3 DNA reads TGTGCCAGCAGCCAAGATGGCGGTGGAGACATTCAGTACTTC.

This clonotype turned up a few times. The chain has TRBV7-9 and TRBJ1-1; D is perhaps TRBD1 (5 bases). Germline assignment: CDR1 SEHNR and CDR2 FQNEAQ (reference sequence). The germline V and J ends were trimmed by 8 bases and 2 bases, with 12 bases remaining between them. The CDR3 spans 13 residues. The CDR3 loop reads CASGTRVNTEAFF. The CDR3 DNA reads TGTGCCAGCGGAACCAGGGTTAACACTGAAGCTTTCTTT.

A few counts support this clonotype. The chain uses TRBV4-1 and TRBJ2-7; the D is unclear. The V gene lost 0 bases and the J gene lost 1 base, with 13 bases spanning the gap. CDR1 MGHRA and CDR2 YSYEKL come from the germline V gene. The CDR3 loop spans 16 amino acids. The CDR3 region has the DNA TGCGCCAGCAGCCAAGATACCACCTTTTTGTCCTACGAGCAGTACTTC. Encoded protein: CASSQDTTFLSYEQYF.

The rearrangement uses TRBV6-2 or TRBV6-3 and TRBJ2-5; 7 nucleotides agree with TRBD1. CDR1 MNHEY and CDR2 SVGEGT come from the germline V gene. V was clipped by 5 bases and J by 10 bases; unmatched bases: 13. This CDR3 is built from 14 residues. The CDR3 sequence is CASSRWDSVPYQYF. In DNA, the CDR3 is TGTGCCAGCAGTCGGTGGGACAGTGTTCCCTACCAGTACTTC.

This clonotype was detected a few times. This chain links TRBV7-6 with TRBJ2-7, with no clear D. CDR1 SGHVS and CDR2 FNYEAQ come from the germline V gene. Trimming cost V 5 bases and J 5 bases, with 13 bases left between them. The CDR3 contains 13 residues. CDR3 DNA sequence: TGTGCCAGCAGCCCAGAGGCGGTTCACGAGCAGTACTTC. Translation gives CASSPEAVHEQYF.

This clonotype has a count of ten or more. V gene TRBV7-9 combines with J gene TRBJ2-5; 7 bases fit TRBD1. Per germline, CDR1 SEHNR and CDR2 FQNEAQ (reference sequence). V lost 4 bases and J lost 2; bases outside the gene matches: 13. CDR3 length equals 17 residues. CDR3 protein: CASSSWDRGRFQETQYF. The CDR3 coding sequence is TGTGCCAGCAGCTCCTGGGACAGAGGACGCTTTCAAGAGACCCAGTACTTC.

This sequence joins TRBV7-2 and TRBJ1-1; D gene unclear. There are 14 residues in the CDR3. Germline V lookup: CDR1 SGHTA, CDR2 FQGNSA. Trimming removed 0 bases at V and 1 base at J, with 6 bases between. The CDR3 is CASSLALPNTEAFF. CDR3 nucleotide sequence: TGTGCCAGCAGCTTAGCCCTACCGAACACTGAAGCTTTCTTT.

This sequence joins TRBV5-1 and TRBJ2-2; 8 nucleotides align to TRBD2. This CDR3 has 15 residues. CDR1 and CDR2 from the germline V gene are SGHRS and YFSETQ. Germline trimming cut 2 bases from V and 3 bases from J; bases unmatched to any gene: 3. The CDR3 DNA reads TGCGCCAGCAGCTTTCAAGCGGGGGACACCGGGGAGCTGTTTTTT. Its protein product is CASSFQAGDTGELFF.

This clonotype was seen a few times. The V gene is TRBV12-3 or TRBV12-4, the J gene TRBJ2-1; either TRBD1 or TRBD2 may fit D (6 bases each). V lost 5 bases to trimming and J lost 6 bases, with 17 bases between them. This CDR3 contains 15 residues. This chain's CDR3 is CASSHSRGRINEQFF. The DNA for the CDR3 is TGTGCCAGCAGTCACAGTCGGGGGCGGATCAATGAGCAGTTCTTC.

This chain connects TRBV6-5 to TRBJ2-3, with D possibly matching TRBD1 (6 bases). CDR3 length: 14 amino acids. Trimming took 2 bases from V and 2 from J, leaving 8 bases between them. Germline-derived CDR1 and CDR2 are MNHEY and SVGAGI. CDR3 DNA sequence: TGTGCCAGCAGTTACCAGGGGACCACAGATACGCAGTATTTT. This sequence encodes CASSYQGTTDTQYF.

This chain connects TRBV5-1 to TRBJ2-7, with 12 positions matching TRBD1. Germline V gene sequence: CDR1 SGHRS, CDR2 YFSETQ. The CDR3 runs to 17 residues. The V segment lost 3 bases and the J segment 3 bases; nucleotides outside the gene matches: 10. CDR3 sequence: CASSSGQGASRVYEQYF. The CDR3 DNA sequence: TGCGCCAGCAGCTCGGGACAGGGGGCGAGTCGAGTCTACGAGCAGTACTTC.

The V gene is TRBV6-2 or TRBV6-3, the J gene TRBJ2-6; D is unresolved. Germline V gene sequence: CDR1 MNHEY, CDR2 SVGEGT. V gave up 6 bases and J gave up 0 bases, with 18 bases separating them. The CDR3 loop spans 18 amino acids. CDR3 coding DNA: TGTGCCAGCAGCAACACCCGAGATCAAGACTCTGGGGCCAACGTCCTGACTTTC. Translating gives CASSNTRDQDSGANVLTF.

The CDR3 region has the DNA TGTGCCAGTTGCTCTTACTCTGGAAACACCATATATTTT. This codes for CASCSYSGNTIYF. V usage is TRBV2 and J usage is TRBJ1-3; D not resolved. With 9 bases removed from V and 0 bases from J, the gap between germline ends came to 9 bases. The CDR3 is 13 residues long. CDR1 and CDR2 from the germline V gene are SNHLY and FYNNEI. Using reference TRBV2 and TRBJ1-3 for the parts outside the CDR3, the full variable domain is EPEVTQTPSHQVTQMGQEVILRCVPISNHLYFYWYRQILGQKVEFLVSFYNNEISEKSEIFDDQFSVERPDGSNFTLKIRSTKLEDSAMYFCASCSYSGNTIYFGEGSWLTVV.

The chain has TRBV9 and TRBJ2-7, with 12 bases that match TRBD1. V lost 3 bases to trimming and J lost 5 bases; unmatched junction nucleotides: 9. CDR3 size: 16 residues. Germline-derived CDR1 and CDR2 are SGDLS and YYNGEE. The CDR3 nucleotides are TGTGCCAGCAGCGGAGACCGGGACAGGGGGCCCCACGAGCAGTACTTC. Encoded protein: CASSGDRDRGPHEQYF.

DNA of the CDR3: TGTGCCAGCAGCCACCCGACCCAAGAGACCCAGTACTTC. Residues: CASSHPTQETQYF. The chain is built from TRBV4-2 and TRBJ2-5; the D is unclear. CDR3 length: 13 residues. CDR1 is LGHNA and CDR2 is YNFKEQ in the germline V gene. V lost 3 bases to trimming and J lost 1 base, with 6 bases between them.